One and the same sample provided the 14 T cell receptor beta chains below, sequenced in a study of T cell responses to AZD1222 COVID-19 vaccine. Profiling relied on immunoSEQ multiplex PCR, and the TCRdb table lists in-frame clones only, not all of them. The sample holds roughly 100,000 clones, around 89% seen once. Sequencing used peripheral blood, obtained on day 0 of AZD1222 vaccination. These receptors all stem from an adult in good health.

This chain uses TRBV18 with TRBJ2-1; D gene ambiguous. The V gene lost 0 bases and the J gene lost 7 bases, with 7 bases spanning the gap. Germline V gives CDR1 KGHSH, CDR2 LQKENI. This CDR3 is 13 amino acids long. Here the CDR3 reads CASSPPVLNEQFF. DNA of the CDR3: TGTGCCAGCTCACCACCGGTGCTAAATGAGCAGTTCTTC.

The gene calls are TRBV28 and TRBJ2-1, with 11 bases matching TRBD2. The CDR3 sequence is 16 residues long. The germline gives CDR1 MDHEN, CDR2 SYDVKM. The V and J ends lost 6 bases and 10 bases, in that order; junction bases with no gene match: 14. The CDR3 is CASSVASGGIKSEQFF. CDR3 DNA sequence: TGTGCCAGCAGCGTGGCTAGCGGGGGGATAAAATCAGAGCAGTTCTTC.

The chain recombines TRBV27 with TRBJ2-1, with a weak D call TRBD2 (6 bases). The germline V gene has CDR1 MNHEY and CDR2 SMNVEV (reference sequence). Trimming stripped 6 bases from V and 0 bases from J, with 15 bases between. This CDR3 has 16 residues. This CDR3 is CASSNRLVSSYNEQFF. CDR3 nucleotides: TGTGCCAGCAGCAACCGACTAGTCTCCTCCTACAATGAGCAGTTCTTC.

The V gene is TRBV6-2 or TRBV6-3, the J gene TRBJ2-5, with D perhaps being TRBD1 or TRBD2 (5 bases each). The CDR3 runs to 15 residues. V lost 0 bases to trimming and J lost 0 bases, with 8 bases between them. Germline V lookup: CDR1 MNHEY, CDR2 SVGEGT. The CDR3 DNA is TGTGCCAGCAGTTACTCGATGGGGGACCAAGAGACCCAGTACTTC. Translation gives CASSYSMGDQETQYF.

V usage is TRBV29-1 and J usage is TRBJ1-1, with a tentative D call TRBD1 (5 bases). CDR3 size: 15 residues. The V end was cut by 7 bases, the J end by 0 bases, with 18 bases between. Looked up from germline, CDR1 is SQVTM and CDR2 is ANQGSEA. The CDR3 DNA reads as TGCAGCGCTACCAAACTCGGGGGAATGAACACTGAAGCTTTCTTT. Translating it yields CSATKLGGMNTEAFF.

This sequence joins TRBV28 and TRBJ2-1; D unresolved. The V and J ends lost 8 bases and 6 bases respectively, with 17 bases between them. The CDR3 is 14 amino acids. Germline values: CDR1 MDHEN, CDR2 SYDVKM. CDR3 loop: CASGKSYYLNEQFF. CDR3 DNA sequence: TGTGCCAGCGGAAAATCTTATTATCTCAATGAGCAGTTCTTC.

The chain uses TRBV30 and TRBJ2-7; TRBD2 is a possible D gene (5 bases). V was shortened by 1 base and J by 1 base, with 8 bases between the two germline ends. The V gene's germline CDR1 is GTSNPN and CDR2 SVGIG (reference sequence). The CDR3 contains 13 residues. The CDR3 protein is CAWSGGLSYEQYF. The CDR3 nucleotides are TGTGCCTGGAGTGGCGGACTTTCCTACGAGCAGTACTTC.

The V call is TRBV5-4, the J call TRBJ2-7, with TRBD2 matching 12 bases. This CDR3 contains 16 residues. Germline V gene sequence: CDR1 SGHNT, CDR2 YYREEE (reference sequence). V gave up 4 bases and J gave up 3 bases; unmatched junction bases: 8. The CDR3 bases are TGTGCCAGCAGCACGGCCCCTAGCGGGAGGGACTACGAGCAGTACTTC. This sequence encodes CASSTAPSGRDYEQYF.

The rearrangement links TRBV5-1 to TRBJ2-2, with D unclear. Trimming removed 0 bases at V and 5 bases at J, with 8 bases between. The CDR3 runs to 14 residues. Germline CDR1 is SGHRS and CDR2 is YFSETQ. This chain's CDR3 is CASSLALETGELFF. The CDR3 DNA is TGCGCCAGCAGCTTGGCCTTGGAAACCGGGGAGCTGTTTTTT.

CDR3 region: CASSWSSRNDEQYF. The CDR3 DNA follows: TGTGCCAGCAGCTGGAGTTCCCGGAACGACGAGCAGTACTTC. This sequence joins TRBV2 and TRBJ2-7; D remains ambiguous. Trimming left V 6 bases short and J 5 bases short, with 17 bases between. CDR1 is SNHLY and CDR2 is FYNNEI in the germline V gene. This CDR3 is 14 amino acids long.

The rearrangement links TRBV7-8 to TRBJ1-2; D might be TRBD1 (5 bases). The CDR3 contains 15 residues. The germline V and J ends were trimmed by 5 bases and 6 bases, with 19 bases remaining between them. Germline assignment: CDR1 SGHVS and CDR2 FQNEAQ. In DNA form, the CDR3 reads TGTGCCAGCAGCCACATAACAGGCGAAGGGGATGGCTACACCTTC. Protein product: CASSHITGEGDGYTF.

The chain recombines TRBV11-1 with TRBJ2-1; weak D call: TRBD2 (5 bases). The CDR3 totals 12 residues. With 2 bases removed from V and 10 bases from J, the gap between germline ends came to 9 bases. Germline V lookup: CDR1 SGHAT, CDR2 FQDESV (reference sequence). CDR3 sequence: CASSLSQREQFF. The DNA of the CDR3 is TGTGCCAGCAGCTTAAGCCAGCGGGAGCAGTTCTTC.

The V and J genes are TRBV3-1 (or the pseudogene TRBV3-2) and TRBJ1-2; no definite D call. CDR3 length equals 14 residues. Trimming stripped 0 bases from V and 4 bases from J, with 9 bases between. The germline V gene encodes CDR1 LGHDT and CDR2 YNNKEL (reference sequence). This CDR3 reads CASSQEGAGYGYTF. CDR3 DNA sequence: TGTGCCAGCAGCCAAGAAGGCGCGGGCTATGGCTACACCTTC.

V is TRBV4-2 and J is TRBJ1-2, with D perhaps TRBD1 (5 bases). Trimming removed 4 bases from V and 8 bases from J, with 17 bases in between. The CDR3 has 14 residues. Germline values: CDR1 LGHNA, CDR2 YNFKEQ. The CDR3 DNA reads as TGTGCCAGCAGCCGAAACCCCGACAGAGTCGGCTACACCTTC. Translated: CASSRNPDRVGYTF.